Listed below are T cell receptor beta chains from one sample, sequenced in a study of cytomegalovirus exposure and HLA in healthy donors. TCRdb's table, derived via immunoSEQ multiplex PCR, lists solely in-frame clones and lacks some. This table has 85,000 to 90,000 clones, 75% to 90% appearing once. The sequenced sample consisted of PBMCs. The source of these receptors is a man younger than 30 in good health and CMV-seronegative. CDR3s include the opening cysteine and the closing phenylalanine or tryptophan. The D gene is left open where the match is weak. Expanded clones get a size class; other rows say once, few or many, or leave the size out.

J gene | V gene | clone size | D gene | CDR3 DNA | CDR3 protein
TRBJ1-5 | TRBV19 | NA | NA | TGTGCCAGTAGTACCACCCCAGGGTTTAGTCAGCCCCAGCATTTT | CASSTTPGFSQPQHF
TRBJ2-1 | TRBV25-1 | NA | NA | TGTGCCAGCATCAAGACTCCACCTCCTTACAATGAGCAGTTCTTC | CASIKTPPPYNEQFF
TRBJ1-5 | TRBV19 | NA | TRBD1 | TGTGCCAGTAGTATTCAGGGGGGACCCAATCAGCCCCAGCATTTT | CASSIQGGPNQPQHF
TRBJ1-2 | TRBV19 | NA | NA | TGTGCCACCCAACGGGGGTTGGCCTATGGCTACACCTTC | CATQRGLAYGYTF
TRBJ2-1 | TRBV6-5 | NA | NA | TGTGCCAGCAGTACTCTATCGGGAGCCTACAATGAGCAGTTCTTC | CASSTLSGAYNEQFF
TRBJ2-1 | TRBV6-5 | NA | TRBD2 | TGTGCCAGCAGGTTAGCGGGAGGTTCTTATAATGAGCAGTTCTTC | CASRLAGGSYNEQFF
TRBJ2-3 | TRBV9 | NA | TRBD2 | TGTGCCAGCAGTGCTGGACTAGCGGGAGGTGGAGATACGCAGTATTTT | CASSAGLAGGGDTQYF
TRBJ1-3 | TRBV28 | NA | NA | TGTGCCAGCAGTTTAAGTTTAACAGTTGGAAACACCATATATTTT | CASSLSLTVGNTIYF
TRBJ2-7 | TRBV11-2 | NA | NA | TGTGCCAGCAGCTTAGCACCCCGGGATAGCTGGTACGAGCAGTACTTC | CASSLAPRDSWYEQYF
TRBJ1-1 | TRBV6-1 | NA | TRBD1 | TGTGCCAGCAGGGAAACGGGACAGGGGAAGGTGGGAGCTTTCTTT | CASRETGQGKVGAFF
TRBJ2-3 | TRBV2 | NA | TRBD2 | TGTGCCAGCAGTGAACCTACTAGCGGGACCACAGATACGCAGTATTTT | CASSEPTSGTTDTQYF
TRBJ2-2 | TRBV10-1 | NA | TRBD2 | TGCGCCAGCATGATAGCGGGAGCGGTATCGGGGGAGCTGTTTTTT | CASMIAGAVSGELFF
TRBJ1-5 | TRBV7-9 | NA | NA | TGTGCCAGCAGCTGGGGAGGGTCACAGCCCCAGCATTTT | CASSWGGSQPQHF
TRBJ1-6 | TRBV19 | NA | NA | TGTGCCAGTAATAGCGGCAGCCATAATTCACCCCTCCACTTT | CASNSGSHNSPLHF
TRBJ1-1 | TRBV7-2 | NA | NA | TGTGCCAGCAGCTTTTGGGGCATGAACACTGAAGCTTTCTTT | CASSFWGMNTEAFF
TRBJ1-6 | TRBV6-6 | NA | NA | TGTGCCAGCGGGGGGACCAGCTCCTATAATTCACCCCTCCACTTT | CASGGTSSYNSPLHF
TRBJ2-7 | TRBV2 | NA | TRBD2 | TGTGCCAGCATCGGTAGCGGGAGGGGTGAGCAGTACTTC | CASIGSGRGEQYF
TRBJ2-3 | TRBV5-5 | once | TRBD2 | TGTGCCAGCAGCTTTAGCGGGAGAGGTCTAAGGAGCACAGATACGCAGTATTTT | CASSFSGRGLRSTDTQYF
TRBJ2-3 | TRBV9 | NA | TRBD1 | TGTGCCAGCAGCGGGGGACAGTCCACAGATACGCAGTATTTT | CASSGGQSTDTQYF
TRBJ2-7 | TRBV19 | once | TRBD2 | TGTGCCAGTAGTATAGGAGGGAGGGTCGACGAGCAGTACTTC | CASSIGGRVDEQYF
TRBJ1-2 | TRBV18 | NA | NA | TGTGCCAGCTCACCTACTGACACTTATGGCTACACCTTC | CASSPTDTYGYTF
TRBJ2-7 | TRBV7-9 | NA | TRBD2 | TGTGCCAGCAATATAGCGGGAGTTTCCTACGAGCAGTACTTC | CASNIAGVSYEQYF
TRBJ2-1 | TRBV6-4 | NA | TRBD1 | TGTGCCAGCAGTGACCAGACAGGGGGCTGGTGGGAGGACCCTCTCCGCTACAATGAGCAGTTCTTC | CASSDQTGGWWEDPLRYNEQFF
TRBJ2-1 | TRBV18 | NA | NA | TGTGCCAGCTCACCACTAGAGCGGTATGGGGACAATGAGCAGTTCTTC | CASSPLERYGDNEQFF
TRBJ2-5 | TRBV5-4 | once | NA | TGTGCCAGCAGCAAACAGGGAGAGACCCAGTACTTC | CASSKQGETQYF
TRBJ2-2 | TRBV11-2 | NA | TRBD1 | TGTGCCAGCACACAGGGGGTCCCCACCGGGGAGCTGTTTTTT | CASTQGVPTGELFF
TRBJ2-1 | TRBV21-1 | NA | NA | NA | CASSNSKVGDGAEYEQFF